The TCR beta chain described here comes from a study of T-cell reconstitution after alpha-beta-depleted transplantation in children. Study-wide results and caveats: Surviving recipient T cells and thymic progenitors accounted for the high day-60 TCRbeta diversity observed in some patients.

The library targeted TCRbeta and was prepared with unique molecular identifiers. TCRdb independently ran MiXCR on the PCR reads; one entry per CDR3 protein. In the table there are 250,000 to 300,000 distinct CDR3 sequences, around 10% of which are singletons. In this sample, this clonotype turned up many times. Antigen unknown. The origin of this receptor is a male patient under 10 years old who had a stem cell transplant for chronic granulomatous disease, so the T cells may come from the graft donor. Sequences were derived from peripheral blood, sampled 180 days after TCRalphabeta/CD19-depleted stem cell transplant.

The CDR3 spells CASSLAGTLYNEQFF. CDR3 DNA sequence: TGCGCCAGCAGCTTGGCAGGAACCCTCTACAATGAGCAGTTCTTC. The chain links TRBV5-1 to TRBJ2-1; D remains ambiguous. V lost 0 bases and J lost 3, with 10 bases in between. The CDR3 covers 15 residues. CDR1 is SGHRS and CDR2 is YFSETQ in the germline V gene.